The present T cell receptor (beta chain) was sequenced within a study of blood T cell repertoires in COVID-19. The wider study: Italy, Spain and the United States were the sources of the convalescent and acute COVID-19 samples.

Sequenced by immunoSEQ multiplex PCR; TCRdb stores in-frame clones only, minus some. In the table there are under 250,000 clones, approximately 85% of which are singletons. CDR1 and CDR2 from the germline V gene are MDHEN and SYDVKM. The CDR3 spans 14 residues. Between the trimmed V and J ends, which lost 2 bases and 0 bases, there was a span of 7 bases. V usage is TRBV28 and J usage is TRBJ1-1, with D uncertain. This sequence was found in a woman in her fifties or sixties with active or convalescent COVID-19. The sample comprised peripheral blood. The CDR3 loop reads CASSLGIMNTEAFF. The CDR3, as DNA: TGTGCCAGCAGTTTAGGCATAATGAACACTGAAGCTTTCTTT.